These 4 T cell receptor beta chains came from one sample sequenced in a study of blood T cell repertoires in COVID-19. The table came from immunoSEQ multiplex PCR; TCRdb's copy has only in-frame clones and leaves some out. The sample carries 470,000 or so clones, 80% to 90% recorded once. Material: peripheral blood. Receptors were obtained from a human donor in a cohort sampled during active COVID-19.

V is TRBV6-5 and J is TRBJ1-1; weak D call: TRBD1 (6 bases). CDR3 length equals 14 residues. CDR1 is MNHEY and CDR2 is SVGAGI in the germline V gene. With 2 bases removed from V and 0 bases from J, the gap between germline ends came to 7 bases. CDR3 in amino acids: CASSYGQMNTEAFF. The CDR3 DNA reads TGTGCCAGCAGTTACGGACAGATGAACACTGAAGCTTTCTTT.

The V gene is TRBV5-5, the J gene TRBJ2-7, with TRBD1 matching 10 bases. In germline, CDR1 is SGHKS, CDR2 YYEKEE (reference sequence). The CDR3 is 15 amino acids. V trimming: 3 bases; J trimming: 3 bases; junction bases outside the gene matches: 6. CDR3 coding DNA: TGTGCCAGCAGCTCGTCCGGGACAGGGGTCTACGAGCAGTACTTC. Its translation: CASSSSGTGVYEQYF.

This clone has a count of ten or more. The chain links TRBV5-1 to TRBJ1-1; 7 bases agree with TRBD1. The V gene end was trimmed by 4 bases and the J gene end by 0 bases; junction bases not matched to a gene: 9. Germline-derived CDR1 and CDR2 are SGHRS and YFSETQ. The CDR3 length is 16 residues. The CDR3 DNA sequence: TGCGCCAGCAGCCCCGGGACAGACTTTATGAACACTGAAGCTTTCTTT. Its protein product is CASSPGTDFMNTEAFF.

The V call is TRBV6-5, the J call TRBJ1-1; 8 bases line up with TRBD1. CDR1 and CDR2 (germline): MNHEY, SVGAGI. The CDR3 contains 13 residues. V gave up 4 bases and J gave up 3 bases; unmatched junction bases: 1. The CDR3 bases are TGTGCCAGCAGTTGGACAGGGTACACTGAAGCTTTCTTT. Translated, it gives CASSWTGYTEAFF.